Presented here are 24 T cell receptor beta chains from one specimen sequenced in a study of blood T cells in healthy people across ages. A second PCR, run for roughly 7 to 11 cycles, used a sample-barcoded 5' primer plus a J-beta primer mix. Each CDR3 protein is one row after TCRdb ran MiXCR on the 5' RACE reads. Here the sample spans 1.5 million to 1.9 million distinct CDR3 sequences, approximately 42% being singletons. The sequenced sample consisted of blood. These receptors all stem from a woman aged 18-30 years in good health.

This clonotype was counted between two and nine times. The J gene is TRBJ2-3, the V gene TRBV9; tentatively, D is TRBD1 (5 bases). This CDR3 has 13 residues. Germline V CDR1 and CDR2: SGDLS, YYNGEE. V was pared by 5 bases and J by 1 base, with 8 bases between. The chain's CDR3 is CASRTTGTDTQYF. CDR3 in DNA: TGTGCCAGCAGGACGACAGGCACAGATACGCAGTATTTT.

V and J are TRBV11-2 and TRBJ2-7; D is undetermined. Germline assignment: CDR1 SGHAT and CDR2 FQNNGV. The V and J ends lost 5 bases and 3 bases respectively, with 11 bases between them. The length of the CDR3 is 13 residues. CDR3 nucleotide sequence: TGTGCCAGCAGCCAGACACTTAACTACGAGCAGTACTTC. Protein product: CASSQTLNYEQYF.

The J gene is TRBJ2-3, the V gene TRBV10-3, with 7 bases aligning to TRBD2. Germline V gives CDR1 ENHRY, CDR2 SYGVKD. This CDR3 has 15 residues. The junction had 4 bases not matched to a gene; V was cut back by 2 bases and J by 2 bases. The CDR3 coding sequence is TGTGCCATCAGTGAGACAGCGGGAACCACAGATACGCAGTATTTT. It encodes CAISETAGTTDTQYF.

This clonotype was observed a handful of times. This rearrangement joins TRBV12-3 or TRBV12-4 to TRBJ2-2; D possibly corresponds to TRBD2 (7 bases). The CDR3 has 17 amino acids. The V end was cut by 1 base, the J end by 6 bases, with 18 bases between. The CDR3 nucleotides are TGTGCCAGCAGTTTAGGCATTGCGGGGGCGTGGTCCGGGGAGCTGTTTTTT. It translates to CASSLGIAGAWSGELFF.

In DNA form, the CDR3 reads TGTGCCAGCAGGGATTACCGGGAGAACACTGAAGCTTTCTTT. It translates to CASRDYRENTEAFF. J is TRBJ1-1 and V is TRBV6-5, with unresolved D. V lost 6 bases, J lost 1 base, and 12 bases lay in between. The length of the CDR3 is 14 residues. Germline CDR1 and CDR2: MNHEY and SVGAGI.

J is TRBJ2-5 and V is TRBV5-1, with D possibly being TRBD2 (5 bases). Between the trimmed V and J ends, which lost 3 bases and 5 bases, there was a span of 17 bases. Germline lookup yields CDR1 SGHRS and CDR2 YFSETQ. The CDR3 contains 15 residues. CDR3 DNA sequence: TGCGCCAGCAGCTCCCGCGGGTTAGGTGTGGAGACCCAGTACTTC. Translation gives CASSSRGLGVETQYF.

The genes are TRBV5-4 and TRBJ2-3; D may be TRBD1 (5 bases). V dropped 2 bases and J dropped 4 bases, with 14 bases sitting between them. CDR3 length: 15 residues. Germline V CDR1 and CDR2: SGHNT, YYREEE (reference sequence). CDR3 sequence: CASSLIGREADTQYF. CDR3 coding DNA: TGTGCCAGCAGCTTAATTGGCAGGGAAGCAGATACGCAGTATTTT.

This clonotype has a count of ten or more. The chain has TRBV6-5 and TRBJ1-4, with D possibly matching TRBD1 (6 bases). V shed 0 bases and J shed 7 bases, with 12 bases lying between them. Germline CDR1 and CDR2: MNHEY and SVGAGI. The CDR3 sequence is 15 residues long. The CDR3 DNA is TGTGCCAGCAGTTACTCGGGGGCGCGGTCTGAAAAACTGTTTTTT. Its protein product is CASSYSGARSEKLFF.

This clonotype was seen at least ten times. V gene TRBV29-1 combines with J gene TRBJ2-4; 7 nucleotides agree with TRBD2. This CDR3 is 12 amino acids long. V shed 7 bases and J 8 bases; nucleotides not matched to a gene: 8. The germline gives CDR1 SQVTM, CDR2 ANQGSEA. CDR3 DNA: TGCAGCGGTCGGGGAGGGGAGGACATTCAGTACTTC. Its protein product is CSGRGGEDIQYF. The complete variable domain, with remaining parts taken from reference TRBV29-1 and TRBJ2-4, reads SAVISQKPSRDICQRGTSLTIQCQVDSQVTMMFWYRQQPGQSLTLIATANQGSEATYESGFVIDKFPISRPNLTFSTLTVSNMSPEDSSIYLCSGRGGEDIQYFGAGTRLSVL.

This clonotype was detected only a few times. The rearrangement links TRBV2 to TRBJ2-7; D might be TRBD1 or TRBD2, each matching 5 bases. Deletions cut 3 bases from V and 1 base from J, with 7 bases between. CDR3 length: 13 residues. Germline V gives CDR1 SNHLY, CDR2 FYNNEI. CDR3 region: CASSEGVSYEQYF. As DNA, the CDR3 is TGTGCCAGCAGTGAGGGGGTGTCCTACGAGCAGTACTTC.

The gene calls are TRBV3-1 and TRBJ2-5; either TRBD1 or TRBD2 may fit D (5 bases each). The germline CDR1 and CDR2 sequences are LGHDT and YNNKEL (reference sequence). Between the trimmed V and J ends, which lost 1 base and 11 bases, there was a span of 14 bases. CDR3 length: 13 amino acids. The CDR3 spells CASSQGRVREQYF. The CDR3 DNA follows: TGTGCCAGCAGCCAAGGCAGGGTTAGGGAGCAGTACTTC.

The chain is built from TRBV28 and TRBJ2-3; TRBD2 matches at 7 bases. CDR1 and CDR2 (germline): MDHEN, SYDVKM. The CDR3 contains 15 residues. Trimming at V came to 2 bases and at J to 3 bases, leaving 5 bases not matched to a gene. CDR3 loop: CASSLGGSLTDTQYF. The CDR3 DNA follows: TGTGCCAGCAGTTTAGGCGGGAGTCTGACAGATACGCAGTATTTT.

The V gene is TRBV6-6, the J gene TRBJ2-5; 11 bases fit TRBD1. The CDR3 runs 13 residues. Germline V gene lookup returns CDR1 MNHNY and CDR2 SVGAGI (reference sequence). Losses at the gene ends were 6 bases for V and 11 bases for J; bases not matched to a gene: 8. In nucleotides, the CDR3 is TGTGCCAGCAGCGGACAGGGGGCATTTGAGCAGTACTTC. Residues: CASSGQGAFEQYF.

This chain connects TRBV21-1 to TRBJ1-6. TRBV21-1 is given as a pseudogene. The CDR3 extends over 11 amino acids. This CDR3 reads CASSKYSPLHF. The CDR3 DNA reads TGTGCCAGCAGCAAATATTCACCCCTCCACTTT.

The gene calls are TRBV4-3 and TRBJ2-2, with D tentatively TRBD1 or TRBD2 (5 bases each). The CDR3 consists of 14 residues. Germline CDR1 LGHNA, CDR2 YSLEER. Trimming stripped 4 bases from V and 4 bases from J, with 10 bases between. CDR3 in DNA: TGCGCCAGCAGCCGGGGGAGCGGCACCGGGGAGCTGTTTTTT. As protein: CASSRGSGTGELFF.

The rearrangement uses TRBV4-2 and TRBJ2-7, with 12 nucleotides matching TRBD2. The CDR3 has 17 amino acids. V lost 0 bases, J lost 0 bases, and 3 bases stayed unmatched. CDR1 and CDR2 from the germline V gene are LGHNA and YNFKEQ. The CDR3 sequence is CASSQERLAGDSYEQYF. The CDR3 DNA reads as TGTGCCAGCAGCCAAGAGCGACTAGCGGGAGACTCCTACGAGCAGTACTTC.

Only a few counts were recorded for this clonotype. This sequence joins TRBV5-1 and TRBJ2-3, with 9 bases that match TRBD1. The CDR3 totals 16 residues. The germline gives CDR1 SGHRS, CDR2 YFSETQ. The ends lost 4 bases at V and 3 bases at J; junction bases unmatched: 9. The CDR3 is CASSPPGGQGTDTQYF. DNA for the CDR3: TGCGCCAGCAGCCCGCCCGGGGGACAGGGAACAGATACGCAGTATTTT.

In regard to this clonotype: The junction departs from the called germline gene at one end, perhaps through a read error. The chain has TRBV5-1 and TRBJ2-1, with 13 nucleotides matching TRBD2. The CDR3 runs 20 residues. Germline V gene data show CDR1 as SGHRS and CDR2 as YFSETQ. The CDR3 is CTSSLSPRLAGGHSYNEQFF. CDR3 sequence (DNA): TGCACCAGCAGCTTGAGCCCGCGACTAGCGGGGGGCCATTCCTACAATGAGCAGTTCTTC.

This clonotype was counted a few times. The rearrangement joins TRBV20-1 to TRBJ2-6; 8 bases are a match to TRBD1. Germline lookup yields CDR1 DFQATT and CDR2 SNEGSKA (reference sequence). The CDR3 sequence is 18 residues long. V lost 0 bases, J lost 3 bases, and 10 bases stayed unmatched. CDR3 sequence: CSARDVRDRGFGANVLTF. As DNA, the CDR3 is TGCAGTGCTAGAGATGTCCGAGACAGGGGATTTGGGGCCAACGTCCTGACTTTC.

The chain couples TRBV11-2 to TRBJ1-2, with 7 positions matching TRBD1. CDR3 length: 14 residues. V was clipped by 4 bases and J by 8 bases; unmatched bases: 10. Germline V CDR1 and CDR2: SGHAT, FQNNGV. The CDR3, as DNA: TGTGCCAGCAGCTCCAACTCGGGACAGATGGGCTACACCTTC. This gives the protein CASSSNSGQMGYTF.

For this clonotype: The junction shows a germline mismatch at one end, possibly a read error. V usage is TRBV20-1 and J usage is TRBJ1-2, with 8 bases aligning to TRBD1. The CDR3 runs to 13 residues. Germline V lookup: CDR1 DFQATT, CDR2 SNEGSKA (reference sequence). DNA of the CDR3: TGCAGTACTAGAGATCCCAGGGGGCCCGGCTACACCTTC. Its translation is CSTRDPRGPGYTF.

This clonotype was detected only a few times. This chain joins TRBV20-1 and TRBJ2-7, with D unclear. Germline-derived CDR1 and CDR2 are DFQATT and SNEGSKA (reference sequence). The CDR3 length is 13 residues. V was clipped by 5 bases and J by 3 bases, with 14 bases between them. The CDR3 nucleotides read TGCAGTGCTCCAGACCCCGGCCGCTACGAGCAGTACTTC. It codes for CSAPDPGRYEQYF.

J is TRBJ1-4 and V is TRBV28; D is possibly TRBD1 (6 bases). V was clipped by 7 bases and J by 10 bases, with 10 bases between them. CDR1 and CDR2 from the germline V gene are MDHEN and SYDVKM. The CDR3 is 11 residues long. The CDR3 DNA reads as TGTGCCAGCACAGGGGTGGGAAAACTGTTTTTT. Its translation: CASTGVGKLFF.

This chain uses TRBV11-2 with TRBJ2-7; TRBD1 agrees at 7 bases. Germline CDR1 and CDR2: SGHAT and FQNNGV. This CDR3 comprises 15 residues. Unmatched junction bases numbered 11, after V lost 5 bases and J lost 4 bases. The DNA for the CDR3 is TGTGCCAGCAGCACCCCGAGGGGGCGCGGTTACGAGCAGTACTTC. Its protein is CASSTPRGRGYEQYF.